These 2 T cell receptor beta chains share one sample of origin, sequenced in a study of shared clonotypes between healthy human individuals. TCRdb's table, derived via immunoSEQ multiplex PCR, lists solely in-frame clones and lacks some. Among a few million clones listed, about 94% were seen once. CD45RO-negative, CCR7-selected cells formed the naive CD8 fraction, which excluded terminally differentiated effector memory CD45RA+ cells. What was sequenced was naive CD8+ T cells from PBMCs. These receptor sequences come from a man aged 18 to 29 in good health. Some clones in this sample may be carry-over from other donors' samples.

The chain uses TRBV5-1 and TRBJ2-3, with TRBD1 matching 11 bases. This CDR3 has 15 residues. V lost 4 bases, J lost 9 bases, and 10 bases stayed unmatched. In germline, CDR1 is SGHRS, CDR2 YFSETQ. CDR3 in amino acids: CASSRGQGAAWTQYF. CDR3 in DNA: TGCGCCAGCAGCCGAGGACAGGGGGCAGCGTGGACGCAGTATTTT. The full variable domain, its missing parts supplied by reference TRBV5-1 and TRBJ2-3, is KAGVTQTPRYLIKTRGQQVTLSCSPISGHRSVSWYQQTPGQGLQFLFEYFSETQRNKGNFPGRFSGRQFSNSRSEMNVSTLELGDSALYLCASSRGQGAAWTQYFGPGTRLTVL.

This clone was detected a few times. The V and J genes are TRBV28 and TRBJ1-1, with TRBD1 identical over 7 bases. The V gene end was trimmed by 3 bases and the J gene end by 1 base; junction bases not matched to a gene: 2. Germline V CDR1 and CDR2: MDHEN, SYDVKM. The CDR3 totals 14 residues. CDR3 sequence (DNA): TGTGCCAGCAGTTTGTGGACAGGGAACACTGAAGCTTTCTTT. This translates into CASSLWTGNTEAFF.